This T cell receptor beta chain was profiled in a study of control samples from healthy donors and cancer patients. Germline loops: CDR1 SGDLS, CDR2 YYNGEE. There are 14 residues in the CDR3. V lost 4 bases and J lost 8; bases outside the gene matches: 8. The method was immunoSEQ multiplex PCR; TCRdb's version includes in-frame clones alone and lacks a portion of them. The sample carries approximately 170,000 clones, about 93% recorded once. Sequencing used blood. The chain carries TRBV9 and TRBJ1-2, with TRBD1 matching 10 bases. The TCR originated in a woman aged 55-70 years in good health. In DNA, the CDR3 is TGTGCCAGCAGCCCAGGGACAGGGGTTGTCGGCTACACCTTC. This translates into CASSPGTGVVGYTF. Variable domain in full (rest from reference TRBV9 and TRBJ1-2): DSGVTQTPKHLITATGQRVTLRCSPRSGDLSVYWYQQSLDQGLQFLIQYYNGEERAKGNILERFSAQQFPDLHSELNLSSLELGDSALYFCASSPGTGVVGYTFGSGTRLTVV.